The 23 T cell receptor beta chains given below trace back to one sample, sequenced in a study of blood T cell repertoires in COVID-19. Generated by immunoSEQ multiplex PCR, the TCRdb table keeps only in-frame clones and is missing some. The top ten hold about 6.9% of the sample, which has fewer than 450,000 clones, around 87% seen once. Sequenced sample: peripheral blood. These receptors came from a woman aged 50 to 65 with COVID-19, enrolled during active disease.

The V call is TRBV5-1, the J call TRBJ2-7, with 7 bases identical to TRBD2. CDR3 length equals 14 residues. Per germline, CDR1 SGHRS and CDR2 YFSETQ. The J segment lost 3 bases and the V segment lost 0 bases, leaving 3 bases of the junction unmatched. The CDR3 protein is CASSLAAGDYEQYF. CDR3 sequence (DNA): TGCGCCAGCAGCTTGGCGGCGGGAGACTACGAGCAGTACTTC.

The chain joins TRBV29-1 to TRBJ1-4; the D gene is possibly TRBD1 (6 bases). Trimming took off 7 bases at V and 0 bases at J, with 12 bases between the two ends. The CDR3 runs to 14 residues. Germline CDR1 reads SQVTM; CDR2 reads ANQGSEA. The DNA for the CDR3 is TGCAGCGCAAGACGGACAGCAACTAATGAAAAACTGTTTTTT. Translation: CSARRTATNEKLFF. The whole variable domain, filled in from reference TRBV29-1 and TRBJ1-4, reads SAVISQKPSRDICQRGTSLTIQCQVDSQVTMMFWYRQQPGQSLTLIATANQGSEATYESGFVIDKFPISRPNLTFSTLTVSNMSPEDSSIYLCSARRTATNEKLFFGSGTQLSVL.

In its sample, this clone was seen once. This chain joins TRBV27 and TRBJ2-7, with 10 bases aligning to TRBD2. CDR1 and CDR2 (germline): MNHEY, SMNVEV (reference sequence). After removal of 8 bases from V and 2 bases from J, the junction contained 18 bases not matched to a gene. The CDR3 is 18 residues long. In DNA form, the CDR3 reads TGTGCCAGCCCCCGAGGAACTAGCGGGATCCTGATACCCTACGAGCAGTACTTC. Translated: CASPRGTSGILIPYEQYF.

Here the CDR3 reads CASRGAGGSTDTQYF. CDR3 sequence (DNA): TGTGCCAGCAGGGGAGCGGGAGGGAGCACAGATACGCAGTATTTT. This chain links TRBV6-5 with TRBJ2-3; 10 positions agree with TRBD2. The CDR3 runs to 15 residues. With 6 bases clipped from V and 0 bases from J, the junction kept 3 bases outside the gene matches. The germline V gene has CDR1 MNHEY and CDR2 SVGAGI.

The chain joins TRBV19 to TRBJ2-3, with 11 bases that match TRBD2. The CDR3 is 17 amino acids. V was clipped by 4 bases and J by 5 bases; unmatched bases: 11. Germline V CDR1 and CDR2: LNHDA, SQIVND (reference sequence). The CDR3 sequence: CASSKKVAGGPLDTQYF. The CDR3, as DNA: TGTGCCAGTAGTAAGAAAGTAGCGGGAGGGCCTTTAGATACGCAGTATTTT.

This clone appeared a few times. This chain uses TRBV30 with TRBJ1-5, with D unclear. The V end was cut by 0 bases, the J end by 4 bases, with 10 bases between. Germline V gives CDR1 GTSNPN, CDR2 SVGIG (reference sequence). The CDR3 is 14 residues long. The CDR3 nucleotides are TGTGCCTGGAGTGTATCACAGTTTAATCAGCCCCAGCATTTT. This gives the protein CAWSVSQFNQPQHF.

The chain recombines TRBV28 with TRBJ2-7; TRBD1 matches at 9 bases. The germline V gene encodes CDR1 MDHEN and CDR2 SYDVKM. There are 16 residues in the CDR3. V was clipped by 5 bases and J by 5 bases; unmatched bases: 13. CDR3 residues: CASSRPSRGQGNEQYF. The DNA of the CDR3 is TGTGCCAGCAGTCGACCCTCCAGGGGACAGGGCAACGAGCAGTACTTC.

The chain has TRBV24-1 and TRBJ2-5; 8 nucleotides align to TRBD1. Germline values: CDR1 KGHDR, CDR2 SFDVKD. With 5 bases clipped from V and 7 bases from J, the junction kept 2 bases outside the gene matches. CDR3 length equals 12 residues. CDR3 amino acids: CATSATGGTQYF. CDR3 nucleotides: TGTGCCACCAGTGCTACAGGGGGGACCCAGTACTTC.

The CDR3 loop is CASSISQGLSYEQYF. The CDR3 DNA is TGTGCCAGTAGTATCTCGCAGGGGCTCTCCTACGAGCAGTACTTC. The J gene is TRBJ2-7, the V gene TRBV19, with D possibly matching TRBD1 (6 bases). The CDR3 covers 15 residues. Looked up from germline, CDR1 is LNHDA and CDR2 is SQIVND (reference sequence). Trimming removed 3 bases from V and 0 bases from J, with 12 bases in between.

Here the CDR3 DNA reads TGTGCCAGCAGTGAAGCGCCAGCGGGACCCAAGTATAGTGAGCAGTTCTTC. Residues: CASSEAPAGPKYSEQFF. The chain has TRBV2 and TRBJ2-1; 7 bases align to TRBD2. This CDR3 has 17 amino acids. V was clipped by 0 bases and J by 9 bases; unmatched bases: 14. Looked up from germline, CDR1 is SNHLY and CDR2 is FYNNEI.

The chain has TRBV7-9 and TRBJ1-2; TRBD1 aligns across 7 bases. V shed 5 bases, J shed 4 bases, and the junction held 4 bases outside the gene matches. There are 13 residues in the CDR3. CDR1 is SEHNR, CDR2 FQNEAQ, per germline (reference sequence). The CDR3 coding sequence is TGTGCCAGCAGCGCGGACAGGACCTATGGCTACACCTTC. Translation gives CASSADRTYGYTF.

The chain recombines TRBV3-1 (or the pseudogene TRBV3-2) with TRBJ1-1; D is undetermined. CDR3 length: 14 residues. V gave up 4 bases and J gave up 5 bases, with 14 bases separating them. Per the germline V gene, CDR1 is LGHDT and CDR2 is YNNKEL (reference sequence). CDR3 sequence reads: CASSPQASGTEAFF. CDR3 in DNA: TGTGCCAGCAGCCCCCAGGCCTCTGGGACTGAAGCTTTCTTT.

This rearrangement joins TRBV4-2 to TRBJ1-5, with 7 positions matching TRBD1. The germline CDR1 and CDR2 sequences are LGHNA and YNFKEQ. The junction had 6 bases not matched to a gene; V was cut back by 0 bases and J by 4 bases. This CDR3 comprises 16 residues. The CDR3 DNA reads as TGTGCCAGCAGCCAAGATCCGGGACAGATTAATCAGCCCCAGCATTTT. It is translated as CASSQDPGQINQPQHF.

Regarding this clone: The sample contains more than one DNA sequence encoding this CDR3. The rearrangement joins TRBV4-2 to TRBJ1-1, with a weak D call TRBD1 (6 bases). CDR3 size: 15 residues. Germline V lookup: CDR1 LGHNA, CDR2 YNFKEQ. Trimming left V 1 base short and J 1 base short, with 10 bases between. The CDR3 here is CASSQVGTPNTEAFF. CDR3 coding DNA: TGTGCCAGCAGCCAAGTTGGGACACCGAACACTGAAGCTTTCTTT.

The V and J genes are TRBV5-6 and TRBJ2-1; a possible D gene is TRBD1 (6 bases). Germline V gene data show CDR1 as SGHDT and CDR2 as YYEEEE. CDR3 length: 14 residues. The V and J ends lost 4 bases and 9 bases respectively, with 17 bases between them. DNA for the CDR3: TGTGCCAGCAGCCGCCGCAGGGGTGTGGTTGAGCAGTTCTTC. Encoded protein: CASSRRRGVVEQFF.

The chain couples TRBV9 to TRBJ1-2, with 7 bases matching TRBD1. The CDR3 totals 14 residues. After removal of 2 bases from V and 4 bases from J, the junction contained 5 bases not matched to a gene. Germline V gene lookup returns CDR1 SGDLS and CDR2 YYNGEE. The CDR3 nucleotides are TGTGCCAGCAGCGTGACAGGGTTCGGCTATGGCTACACCTTC. Its translation is CASSVTGFGYGYTF. The complete variable domain, with remaining parts taken from reference TRBV9 and TRBJ1-2, reads DSGVTQTPKHLITATGQRVTLRCSPRSGDLSVYWYQQSLDQGLQFLIQYYNGEERAKGNILERFSAQQFPDLHSELNLSSLELGDSALYFCASSVTGFGYGYTFGSGTRLTVV.

The chain recombines TRBV30 with TRBJ1-1; 8 nucleotides agree with TRBD1. The length of the CDR3 is 12 residues. The V gene end was trimmed by 5 bases and the J gene end by 2 bases; junction bases not matched to a gene: 1. CDR1 and CDR2 (germline): GTSNPN, SVGIG (reference sequence). The CDR3 region is CAWAGGNTEAFF. The CDR3 DNA sequence: TGTGCCTGGGCAGGGGGCAACACTGAAGCTTTCTTT. Variable domain in full (rest from reference TRBV30 and TRBJ1-1): SQTIHQWPATLVQPVGSPLSLECTVEGTSNPNLYWYRQAAGRGLQLLFYSVGIGQISSEVPQNLSASRPQDRQFILSSKKLLLSDSGFYLCAWAGGNTEAFFGQGTRLTVV.

This chain uses TRBV6-2 or TRBV6-3 with TRBJ2-1, with 8 bases lining up with TRBD2. CDR3 length equals 14 residues. Trimming cost V 5 bases and J 4 bases; bases outside gene matches: 4. Germline V gives CDR1 MNHEY, CDR2 SVGEGT. The CDR3 region has the DNA TGTGCCAGCAGTAGCGGGGGCTCGTACAATGAGCAGTTCTTC. Translation gives CASSSGGSYNEQFF.

The chain combines TRBV29-1 with TRBJ1-2; 7 bases are a match to TRBD1. The trim removed 2 bases at V and 8 bases at J, leaving 5 bases unmatched. The CDR3 spans 12 residues. The germline V gene encodes CDR1 SQVTM and CDR2 ANQGSEA. CDR3 region: CSVEPGGVGYTF. In DNA form, the CDR3 reads TGCAGCGTTGAACCAGGGGGAGTAGGCTACACCTTC.

The chain combines TRBV7-2 with TRBJ2-5, with a possible D match to TRBD1 (5 bases). The CDR3 runs 16 residues. Trimming removed 8 bases at V and 2 bases at J, with 21 bases between. Germline V gene data show CDR1 as SGHTA and CDR2 as FQGNSA. This chain's CDR3 is CASGRGGARRQETQYF. The DNA of the CDR3 is TGTGCCAGCGGAAGGGGTGGGGCGCGACGGCAAGAGACCCAGTACTTC.

This chain uses TRBV6-5 with TRBJ1-4; the D gene is possibly TRBD1 (6 bases). CDR1 and CDR2 (germline): MNHEY, SVGAGI. This CDR3 comprises 15 residues. Between the trimmed V and J ends, which lost 6 bases and 0 bases, there was a span of 11 bases. The CDR3 DNA is TGTGCCAGCAGGGGCACAGGGACAACTAATGAAAAACTGTTTTTT. It codes for CASRGTGTTNEKLFF.

The chain recombines TRBV24-1 with TRBJ2-2; TRBD1 matches 7 bases. The CDR3 has 15 residues. The J segment lost 8 bases and the V segment lost 2 bases, leaving 7 bases of the junction unmatched. Germline V gene sequence: CDR1 KGHDR, CDR2 SFDVKD. The CDR3 loop is CATSDSMYRGGELFF. In DNA, the CDR3 is TGTGCCACCAGTGATTCGATGTACAGGGGAGGGGAGCTGTTTTTT.

The rearrangement joins TRBV20-1 to TRBJ2-2, with a weak D call TRBD2 (5 bases). Trimming shortened V by 3 bases and J by 2 bases, and 10 bases separated the two germline ends. There are 14 residues in the CDR3. CDR1 is DFQATT, CDR2 SNEGSKA, per germline (reference sequence). Written as DNA, the CDR3 is TGCAGTGCTAGTCCGAGACTAAACACCGGGGAGCTGTTTTTT. It is translated as CSASPRLNTGELFF.